This is a list of T cell receptor beta chains from one sample in a study of T-cell reconstitution after alpha-beta-depleted transplantation in children. From the PCR reads, TCRdb called clonotypes with MiXCR, one entry per CDR3 protein. The repertoire holds about 540,000 distinct CDR3 sequences, with about 16% as singletons. The sample in question was PBMCs from the stem cell graft donor, obtained from the stem cell graft. The receptors originated from a human donor who donated a stem cell graft to a child with acute lymphoblastic leukemia. CDR3s include the opening cysteine and the closing phenylalanine or tryptophan. Clone size is given for some rows only: seen once, a few or many times, or a class if the clone is expanded.

size,V,J,CDR3
NA,TRBV10-3,TRBJ2-2,CAISESQFTGELFF
few,TRBV2,TRBJ1-1,CASSEGMGGEAFF
few,TRBV5-6,TRBJ2-1,CASMVDRQTYNEQFF
NA,TRBV5-1,TRBJ2-7,CASSPWTGPAYEQYF
NA,TRBV18,TRBJ2-1,CASSPKATGVEFF
many,TRBV27,TRBJ2-7,CASSRGAYEQYF
NA,TRBV9,TRBJ1-1,CASSGRDRGWTEAFF
NA,TRBV27,TRBJ1-5,CASSLSGFDQPQHF
many,TRBV9,TRBJ2-1,CASSGASGRAYNEQFF
NA,TRBV11-2,TRBJ2-7,CASSFEAGSLGEQYF
few,TRBV11-2,TRBJ2-1,CASSVGSSSLEQFF
few,TRBV5-1,TRBJ2-7,CASSLGTGTGYEQYF
few,TRBV19,TRBJ1-2,CASSPQDRIYGYTF
NA,TRBV5-5,TRBJ2-7,CASSPDPSRPLEQYF
NA,TRBV12-3/TRBV12-4,TRBJ2-3,CASRPGPTDTQYF
few,TRBV19,TRBJ2-2,CASKKGGANTGELFF
NA,TRBV16,TRBJ1-3,CASSDRQGAYGNTIYF
few,TRBV5-1,TRBJ1-4,CASSSDRGPNEKLFF
few,TRBV5-1,TRBJ2-2,CASSLPGLAGAGELFF
NA,TRBV6-1,TRBJ2-7,CASRLTNEQYF
NA,TRBV2,TRBJ1-1,CARPGPMNTEAFF
NA,TRBV29-1,TRBJ1-2,CSVETPDRAYTF
once,TRBV12-3/TRBV12-4,TRBJ1-1,CATLQPLNTEAFF
few,TRBV5-1,TRBJ2-1,CASSLVVSSNEQFF
few,TRBV7-2,TRBJ2-4,CASSLVVQGAAKNIQYF
few,TRBV6-5,TRBJ2-7,CASSYSAGRTYEQYF
NA,TRBV12-3/TRBV12-4,TRBJ2-5,CASSLGRGARLETQYF
NA,TRBV27,TRBJ2-7,CASSSPTSGRGLDEQYF
NA,TRBV12-3/TRBV12-4,TRBJ1-5,CASSSALRSQGQPQHF
few,TRBV20-1,TRBJ1-1,CSALGVWNTEAFF